The clone carrying this T cell receptor (beta chain) occurred many times. Its antigen is not known. This specimen comes from a study of T cell repertoires in cytomegalovirus infection. Study summary: CMV infection plus the matching HLA type was flagged by public TCR beta signatures.

Study outcomes and limitations: Individuals carrying CMV plus the relevant HLA were identified by cumulative frequency of public TCR beta families. The ex vivo response was dominated by HLA-C-restricted CMV-specific TCR beta clonotypes.

V was clipped by 3 bases and J by 1 base, with 14 bases between them. The CDR3 runs 15 residues. Germline CDR1 and CDR2: DFQATT and SNEGSKA (reference sequence). TCRdb re-analysed the reads in MiXCR, keeping a single row per CDR3 protein. The sample lists 200,000 to 300,000 distinct CDR3 sequences; roughly 13% were seen once. The sample taken for sequencing was PBMCs. This rearrangement joins TRBV20-1 to TRBJ2-3, with D tentatively TRBD1 or TRBD2 (5 bases each). The receptor was isolated from a human donor in good health (CMV status not recorded). Some clones in this sample may be carry-over from other donors' samples. The CDR3 reads CSASPGTSRTDTQYF. In DNA form, the CDR3 reads TGCAGTGCTAGCCCCGGGACCTCCCGCACAGATACGCAGTATTTT.